The clone carrying this TCR beta chain was detected once. The antigen remains undetermined. The sample belongs to a study of cytomegalovirus exposure and HLA in healthy donors. At the level of the study: Most donors, 81% of 398 genotyped, fell in the Caucasian-associated ancestry cluster.

PCR amplification relied on 60 Vbeta primers (plus 13 Jbeta primers). Sequencing was performed with immunoSEQ multiplex PCR; in TCRdb, only in-frame clones are kept and a portion is missing. The sample holds about 110,000 clones, around 77% seen once. Notes on the study in general: Researchers counted around 180 TCR beta chains as cytomegalovirus-associated. Within an earlier analysis, most TCR beta V segments proved productive either about 90% or about 30% of the time.

V shed 7 bases and J 8 bases; nucleotides not matched to a gene: 6. Germline CDR1 and CDR2: ENHRY and SYGVKD. The CDR3 totals 13 residues. The sequenced sample was PBMCs. The chain carries TRBV10-3 and TRBJ1-2, with 11 bases identical to TRBD1. This receptor was obtained from a man between 18 and 35 years old in good health and CMV-seronegative. The CDR3 loop reads CAINTDRGRGYTF. CDR3 DNA sequence: TGTGCCATCAATACGGACAGGGGGCGCGGCTACACCTTC.